The 23 T cell receptor beta chains reported below all come from one sample, sequenced in a study of T cell responses to AZD1222 COVID-19 vaccine. Sequenced by immunoSEQ multiplex PCR; TCRdb stores in-frame clones only, minus some. In the table there are around 140,000 clones, around 89% of which are singletons. The sample was peripheral blood, taken on day 0 of AZD1222 vaccination. The source of these receptors is an adult in good health.

In this sample, this clone turned up once. The V gene is TRBV6-5, the J gene TRBJ1-1; TRBD1 aligns across 7 bases. Germline CDR1 MNHEY, CDR2 SVGAGI. The V and J ends lost 4 bases and 1 base, in that order; junction bases with no gene match: 3. The CDR3 has 14 residues. CDR3 loop: CASSSDRANTEAFF. The CDR3 DNA is TGTGCCAGCAGTTCCGACAGGGCGAACACTGAAGCTTTCTTT.

The V and J genes are TRBV3-1 (or the pseudogene TRBV3-2) and TRBJ2-3, with 7 bases fitting TRBD2. Germline CDR1 reads LGHDT; CDR2 reads YNNKEL (reference sequence). With V trimmed by 3 bases and J by 2 bases, 11 bases remained unmatched. The CDR3 extends over 17 amino acids. The CDR3 here is CASSQMGKRGPTDTQYF. Here the CDR3 DNA reads TGTGCCAGCAGCCAGATGGGGAAGCGGGGTCCCACAGATACGCAGTATTTT.

V is TRBV28 and J is TRBJ1-1, with D perhaps TRBD1 (5 bases). Trimming took off 7 bases at V and 11 bases at J, with 14 bases between the two ends. Germline V gives CDR1 MDHEN, CDR2 SYDVKM. The CDR3 totals 11 residues. CDR3 amino acids: CASTAGRVAFF. The CDR3, as DNA: TGTGCCAGCACCGCTGGCAGGGTCGCTTTCTTT.

This clone was picked up one time. The rearrangement links TRBV28 to TRBJ1-5, with 10 bases lining up with TRBD1. The V gene's germline CDR1 is MDHEN and CDR2 SYDVKM. The CDR3 loop spans 16 amino acids. V gave up 5 bases and J gave up 3 bases; unmatched junction bases: 7. CDR3 nucleotides: TGTGCCAGCAGTCCCCGGGACAGGGGATACAATCAGCCCCAGCATTTT. Residues: CASSPRDRGYNQPQHF.

This clone was recorded only once. The chain combines TRBV27 with TRBJ2-7; D remains unclear. V lost 3 bases to trimming and J lost 7 bases, with 10 bases between them. The CDR3 is 12 residues long. CDR1 MNHEY and CDR2 SMNVEV come from the germline V gene (reference sequence). The CDR3 reads CASSLAGGEQYF. CDR3 sequence (DNA): TGTGCCAGCAGTTTGGCAGGTGGGGAGCAGTACTTC.

The genes are TRBV7-9 and TRBJ2-3, with TRBD1 matching over 10 bases. The CDR3 is 14 residues long. Per germline, CDR1 SEHNR and CDR2 FQNEAQ (reference sequence). Trimming at V came to 0 bases and at J to 8 bases, leaving 2 bases not matched to a gene. CDR3 DNA sequence: TGTGCCAGCAGCTTAGCAGGGGACAGGGGTACGCAGTATTTT. This sequence encodes CASSLAGDRGTQYF.

The chain joins TRBV27 to TRBJ1-1, with 8 bases fitting TRBD1. Germline V gene data show CDR1 as MNHEY and CDR2 as SMNVEV (reference sequence). The CDR3 consists of 15 residues. V lost 6 bases to trimming and J lost 1 base; unmatched junction nucleotides: 7. CDR3 DNA: TGTGCCAGCAGCATAAGACAGGGGCCGAACACTGAAGCTTTCTTT. Protein: CASSIRQGPNTEAFF.

The chain uses TRBV9 and TRBJ1-5; weak D call: TRBD1 (5 bases). V lost 3 bases and J lost 2, with 12 bases in between. From germline, CDR1 is SGDLS and CDR2 YYNGEE. This CDR3 has 15 residues. This CDR3 reads CASSELGDRNQPQHF. The DNA for the CDR3 is TGTGCCAGCAGCGAGCTAGGGGATCGCAATCAGCCCCAGCATTTT.

The chain couples TRBV18 to TRBJ2-7, with D possibly being TRBD2 (6 bases). With 3 bases removed from V and 4 bases from J, the gap between germline ends came to 16 bases. CDR3 length equals 15 residues. Looked up from germline, CDR1 is KGHSH and CDR2 is LQKENI. The CDR3 DNA is TGTGCCAGCTCACCGACGAGGGGAGGCCCTTACGAGCAGTACTTC. The encoded protein is CASSPTRGGPYEQYF.

The V gene is TRBV15, the J gene TRBJ1-2; 7 bases are a match to TRBD1. This CDR3 contains 15 residues. The V gene's germline CDR1 is LNHNV and CDR2 YYDKDF (reference sequence). After removal of 6 bases from V and 0 bases from J, the junction contained 7 bases not matched to a gene. CDR3 residues: CATRRTGEANYGYTF. The CDR3 DNA reads TGTGCCACCAGGCGCACAGGGGAAGCTAACTATGGCTACACCTTC. Together with reference TRBV15 and TRBJ1-2, the CDR3 gives the full variable domain: DAMVIQNPRYQVTQFGKPVTLSCSQTLNHNVMYWYQQKSSQAPKLLFHYYDKDFNNEADTPDNFQSRRPNTSFCFLDIRSPGLGDTAMYLCATRRTGEANYGYTFGSGTRLTVV.

The rearrangement links TRBV7-9 to TRBJ2-7; the match to TRBD2 covers 7 bases. The germline gives CDR1 SEHNR, CDR2 FQNEAQ (reference sequence). CDR3 length: 14 amino acids. Germline trimming cut 5 bases from V and 3 bases from J; bases unmatched to any gene: 7. The CDR3 loop reads CASSPTSTDYEQYF. Written as DNA, the CDR3 is TGTGCCAGCAGCCCGACTAGCACCGACTACGAGCAGTACTTC.

This chain links TRBV4-1 with TRBJ1-4, with D uncertain. The V end was cut by 3 bases, the J end by 7 bases, with 12 bases between. Germline V gives CDR1 MGHRA, CDR2 YSYEKL. This CDR3 contains 14 residues. The CDR3 sequence: CASSQPRSREKLFF. CDR3 sequence (DNA): TGCGCCAGCAGCCAGCCTCGATCCCGTGAAAAACTGTTTTTT.

The chain recombines TRBV18 with TRBJ2-7, with 7 bases identical to TRBD2. CDR3 size: 13 residues. Germline V lookup: CDR1 KGHSH, CDR2 LQKENI. Losses at the gene ends were 5 bases for V and 7 bases for J; bases not matched to a gene: 8. CDR3 amino acids: CASSRDYEGEQYF. Written as DNA, the CDR3 is TGTGCCAGCTCAAGGGACTACGAGGGTGAGCAGTACTTC.

This chain links TRBV12-5 with TRBJ1-1, with unresolved D. The germline V gene encodes CDR1 LGHNT and CDR2 FRNRAP. The CDR3 loop spans 12 amino acids. The V end was cut by 1 base, the J end by 5 bases, with 5 bases between. CDR3 DNA: TGTGCTAGTGGTTTGGGGGGAACTGAAGCTTTCTTT. This codes for CASGLGGTEAFF.

V and J are TRBV27 and TRBJ1-1; no definite D call. The CDR3 sequence is 15 residues long. Trimming shortened V by 5 bases and J by 3 bases, and 16 bases separated the two germline ends. The germline V gene has CDR1 MNHEY and CDR2 SMNVEV (reference sequence). The CDR3 DNA reads as TGTGCCAGCAGTCCGAAACCCCGGGGTTACACTGAAGCTTTCTTT. Translated, it gives CASSPKPRGYTEAFF.

V gene TRBV15 combines with J gene TRBJ2-7, with D tentatively TRBD2 (5 bases). Trimming removed 1 base at V and 2 bases at J, with 9 bases between. This CDR3 is 14 amino acids long. The V gene's germline CDR1 is LNHNV and CDR2 YYDKDF (reference sequence). The CDR3 DNA is TGTGCCACCAGCAGAGCGGGAAAAGCCTACGAGCAGTACTTC. This sequence encodes CATSRAGKAYEQYF.

The V and J genes are TRBV18 and TRBJ2-1, with TRBD2 matching 9 bases. Trimming took 3 bases from V and 5 from J; bases not matched to a gene: 2. The CDR3 extends over 14 amino acids. Germline-derived CDR1 and CDR2 are KGHSH and LQKENI. Here the CDR3 DNA reads TGTGCCAGCTCACCGAGACTAGCGGACAATGAGCAGTTCTTC. It encodes CASSPRLADNEQFF. Full variable domain (missing parts from reference TRBV18 and TRBJ2-1): NAGVMQNPRHLVRRRGQEARLRCSPMKGHSHVYWYRQLPEEGLKFMVYLQKENIIDESGMPKERFSAEFPKEGPSILRIQQVVRGDSAAYFCASSPRLADNEQFFGPGTRLTVL.

The V and J genes are TRBV11-2 and TRBJ2-3, with TRBD2 as a possible D gene (5 bases). The length of the CDR3 is 18 residues. The ends were cut back, 5 bases at V and 2 bases at J, with 23 bases in the middle. Germline V gene data show CDR1 as SGHAT and CDR2 as FQNNGV. CDR3 bases: TGTGCCAGCAGCGCTCCGAGGGTTAGCCCCTATAACACAGATACGCAGTATTTT. Amino acid sequence: CASSAPRVSPYNTDTQYF.

The count of this clone is one. The chain uses TRBV18 and TRBJ1-1; D possibly corresponds to TRBD1 (5 bases). The V end was cut by 5 bases, the J end by 0 bases, with 10 bases between. CDR1 is KGHSH and CDR2 is LQKENI in the germline V gene. The CDR3 is made up of 14 amino acids. The CDR3 reads CASSRADMNTEAFF. CDR3 nucleotide sequence: TGTGCCAGCTCAAGGGCGGACATGAACACTGAAGCTTTCTTT.

This chain connects TRBV18 to TRBJ2-1; 14 bases line up with TRBD2. V dropped 3 bases and J dropped 3; count of bases not matched to a gene: 10. The CDR3 contains 19 residues. Looked up from germline, CDR1 is KGHSH and CDR2 is LQKENI. Written as DNA, the CDR3 is TGTGCCAGCTCACCGACCCGACTAGCGGGAGGGCCAATCTACAATGAGCAGTTCTTC. It translates to CASSPTRLAGGPIYNEQFF. Drawing the rest from reference TRBV18 and TRBJ2-1, the complete variable domain is NAGVMQNPRHLVRRRGQEARLRCSPMKGHSHVYWYRQLPEEGLKFMVYLQKENIIDESGMPKERFSAEFPKEGPSILRIQQVVRGDSAAYFCASSPTRLAGGPIYNEQFFGPGTRLTVL.

J is TRBJ1-5 and V is TRBV19; D uncertain. V lost 3 bases and J 4 bases, leaving 7 bases between the germline ends. There are 13 residues in the CDR3. Per germline, CDR1 LNHDA and CDR2 SQIVND (reference sequence). CDR3 bases: TGTGCCAGTAGTATTGCCAGAAATCAGCCCCAGCATTTT. Protein product: CASSIARNQPQHF.

The chain carries TRBV27 and TRBJ1-4; a weak D match, TRBD1 (5 bases). V was pared by 6 bases and J by 7 bases, with 24 bases between. CDR3 size: 17 residues. The germline gives CDR1 MNHEY, CDR2 SMNVEV (reference sequence). The CDR3 DNA follows: TGTGCCAGCAGCCCGATTCGAACCCGGGTGGGGGGTGAAAAACTGTTTTTT. Its protein is CASSPIRTRVGGEKLFF.

The chain recombines TRBV6-5 with TRBJ1-2; D call uncertain. With 7 bases removed from V and 0 bases from J, the gap between germline ends came to 9 bases. Looked up from germline, CDR1 is MNHEY and CDR2 is SVGAGI. CDR3 length: 13 amino acids. CDR3 sequence (DNA): TGTGCCAGCACAGGAGTCCCTAACTATGGCTACACCTTC. It yields the protein CASTGVPNYGYTF.